One sample yielded the 25 T cell receptor beta chains listed below, sequenced in a study of T cells in Graves' hyperthyroidism and ophthalmopathy. Amplification of TCR beta CDR3 regions was performed using RNA transcripts as template. TCR CDR3 underwent first-round RT-PCR with the HTBI primer set. Via MiXCR, TCRdb re-called the multiplex PCR reads, giving one row per CDR3 protein. The sample records 390,000 or so distinct CDR3 sequences, approximately 15% being singletons. Sequencing was done on a sample of blood. The receptors shown here come from a man younger than 35 with Graves' ophthalmopathy.

This clonotype showed up just a few times. This chain joins TRBV6-2 or TRBV6-3 and TRBJ1-3, with D possibly matching TRBD1 (5 bases). Germline assignment: CDR1 MNHEY and CDR2 SVGEGT. V shed 0 bases and J shed 1 base, with 10 bases lying between them. This CDR3 is built from 16 residues. DNA of the CDR3: TGTGCCAGCAGTTACTCGGACAAAGGGTCTGGAAACACCATATATTTT. Translation gives CASSYSDKGSGNTIYF.

The chain is built from TRBV19 and TRBJ1-5; no firm D call. Germline lookup yields CDR1 LNHDA and CDR2 SQIVND (reference sequence). This CDR3 spans 17 amino acids. V lost 6 bases and J 5 bases, leaving 23 bases between the germline ends. The CDR3 loop is CASSEPSAGGGDQPQHF. The CDR3 DNA reads as TGTGCCAGTAGCGAACCATCGGCAGGTGGAGGCGATCAGCCCCAGCATTTT.

This chain connects TRBV9 to TRBJ2-2, with D unclear. Germline CDR1 and CDR2: SGDLS and YYNGEE. This CDR3 spans 14 amino acids. With 4 bases removed from V and 3 bases from J, the gap between germline ends came to 10 bases. The CDR3 nucleotides are TGTGCCAGCAGCCCTAAGGTGGACACCGGGGAGCTGTTTTTT. This codes for CASSPKVDTGELFF. Full variable domain (remainder filled in from reference TRBV9 and TRBJ2-2): DSGVTQTPKHLITATGQRVTLRCSPRSGDLSVYWYQQSLDQGLQFLIQYYNGEERAKGNILERFSAQQFPDLHSELNLSSLELGDSALYFCASSPKVDTGELFFGEGSRLTVL.

This clonotype has a handful of counts. The chain couples TRBV27 to TRBJ1-1; perhaps TRBD1 as D (5 bases). CDR3 length: 14 amino acids. V lost 3 bases, J lost 3 bases, and 11 bases lay in between. CDR1 and CDR2 from the germline V gene are MNHEY and SMNVEV (reference sequence). CDR3 region: CASSLAGLYTEAFF. The CDR3 DNA follows: TGTGCCAGCAGTTTGGCAGGGTTGTACACTGAAGCTTTCTTT.

This clonotype was seen many times. The rearrangement joins TRBV4-1 to TRBJ2-1; D is ambiguous. This CDR3 has 16 residues. With 0 bases removed from V and 3 bases from J, the gap between germline ends came to 12 bases. CDR1 is MGHRA and CDR2 is YSYEKL in the germline V gene. The CDR3 region has the DNA TGCGCCAGCAGCCAAGATCATCCCGAGAGCTACAATGAGCAGTTCTTC. This sequence encodes CASSQDHPESYNEQFF.

This clonotype has a count of ten or more. The rearrangement links TRBV20-1 to TRBJ1-4, with a weak D call TRBD1 (5 bases). V gave up 0 bases and J gave up 10 bases, with 12 bases separating them. Germline V lookup: CDR1 DFQATT, CDR2 SNEGSKA (reference sequence). This CDR3 spans 13 amino acids. The CDR3 reads CSAREAQGGKLFF. CDR3 sequence (DNA): TGCAGTGCTAGAGAGGCCCAGGGTGGAAAACTGTTTTTT.

This rearrangement joins TRBV6-5 to TRBJ1-4, with TRBD1 matching 9 bases. The CDR3 runs 16 residues. Per the germline V gene, CDR1 is MNHEY and CDR2 is SVGAGI. The junction had 3 bases not matched to a gene; V was cut back by 0 bases and J by 4 bases. The CDR3 DNA reads TGTGCCAGCAGTTACTCTGTGGGACAGGGTAATGAAAAACTGTTTTTT. It encodes CASSYSVGQGNEKLFF.

The chain recombines TRBV7-3 with TRBJ2-7; TRBD1 agrees at 7 bases. CDR1 SGHTA and CDR2 FQGTGA come from the germline V gene. Unmatched junction bases numbered 5, after V lost 2 bases and J lost 7 bases. CDR3 length: 13 residues. The DNA of the CDR3 is TGTGCCAGCAGCTTAGACAGGGTGACTGAGCAGTACTTC. Its translation: CASSLDRVTEQYF.

The rearrangement uses TRBV20-1 and TRBJ1-1; D not certain. Germline CDR1 and CDR2: DFQATT and SNEGSKA (reference sequence). CDR3 length: 13 residues. V gave up 3 bases and J gave up 1 base, with 9 bases separating them. CDR3 DNA: TGCAGTGCTAGTAGGGCTGGGAACACTGAAGCTTTCTTT. It codes for CSASRAGNTEAFF.

This sequence joins TRBV10-1 and TRBJ2-3; TRBD2 might be the D (5 bases). Between the trimmed V and J ends, which lost 7 bases and 2 bases, there was a span of 10 bases. Germline V lookup: CDR1 WNHNN, CDR2 SYGVQD (reference sequence). CDR3 length equals 13 residues. DNA for the CDR3: TGCGCCAGCACGGGGAGAATCACAGATACGCAGTATTTT. Translated, it gives CASTGRITDTQYF.

Only a few counts were recorded for this clonotype. The chain links TRBV20-1 to TRBJ2-1; TRBD2 matches at 7 bases. The V and J ends lost 5 bases and 6 bases, in that order; junction bases with no gene match: 13. In germline, CDR1 is DFQATT, CDR2 SNEGSKA (reference sequence). The CDR3 contains 15 residues. CDR3 sequence reads: CSAELRDYFPNEQFF. CDR3 bases: TGCAGTGCTGAACTCCGGGACTACTTCCCCAATGAGCAGTTCTTC.

The chain joins TRBV4-1 to TRBJ2-2; TRBD2 might be the D (7 bases). The CDR3 has 14 amino acids. Looked up from germline, CDR1 is MGHRA and CDR2 is YSYEKL. The V end was cut by 4 bases, the J end by 7 bases, with 13 bases between. Written as DNA, the CDR3 is TGCGCCAGCAGCCTCGGGGGGCGGAACGGGGAGCTGTTTTTT. Protein product: CASSLGGRNGELFF.

The chain joins TRBV9 to TRBJ2-5, with TRBD1 matching 7 bases. This CDR3 comprises 17 residues. Germline lookup yields CDR1 SGDLS and CDR2 YYNGEE. Losses at the gene ends were 3 bases for V and 3 bases for J; bases not matched to a gene: 14. This CDR3 is CASSEGWMGTAKETQYF. CDR3 DNA: TGTGCCAGCAGCGAGGGATGGATGGGGACAGCTAAAGAGACCCAGTACTTC.

This clonotype was picked up many times. The chain employs TRBV5-1 and TRBJ2-5; D gene unclear. CDR1 is SGHRS, CDR2 YFSETQ, per germline. The CDR3 has 15 residues. Trimming stripped 0 bases from V and 5 bases from J, with 14 bases between. The CDR3 DNA reads TGCGCCAGCAGCTTGGGAACTCACCAGGTGGAGACCCAGTACTTC. Translated: CASSLGTHQVETQYF. Supplemented by reference TRBV5-1 and TRBJ2-5, the full variable domain reads KAGVTQTPRYLIKTRGQQVTLSCSPISGHRSVSWYQQTPGQGLQFLFEYFSETQRNKGNFPGRFSGRQFSNSRSEMNVSTLELGDSALYLCASSLGTHQVETQYFGPGTRLLVL.

The chain's CDR3 is CASSQGVISYNEQFF. The CDR3 nucleotides read TGTGCCAGCAGCCAAGGGGTTATTTCCTACAATGAGCAGTTCTTC. The V call is TRBV3-1, the J call TRBJ2-1; D not certain. The CDR3 sequence is 15 residues long. The V end lost 1 base, the J end lost 1 base, and 8 bases lay between the germline ends. In germline, CDR1 is LGHDT, CDR2 YNNKEL (reference sequence).

This chain joins TRBV7-3 and TRBJ1-1; 8 bases map to TRBD1. The CDR3 contains 15 residues. The V gene end was trimmed by 5 bases and the J gene end by 5 bases; junction bases not matched to a gene: 10. Germline lookup yields CDR1 SGHTA and CDR2 FQGTGA. The CDR3 coding sequence is TGTGCCAGCAGCCCGGTGGGCAGGGGGCCTACTGAAGCTTTCTTT. Translating gives CASSPVGRGPTEAFF.

There are many counts of this clonotype. This chain links TRBV6-1 with TRBJ2-7; D might be TRBD1 (6 bases). This CDR3 is 10 amino acids long. From germline, CDR1 is MNHNS and CDR2 SASEGT. V lost 7 bases, J lost 7 bases, and 8 bases lay in between. The CDR3 DNA is TGTGCCAGCAATCAGGGGGAGCAGTACTTC. It yields the protein CASNQGEQYF.

The gene calls are TRBV4-1 and TRBJ1-2; 7 nucleotides line up with TRBD1. There are 16 residues in the CDR3. Germline V gives CDR1 MGHRA, CDR2 YSYEKL. Losses at the gene ends were 1 base for V and 7 bases for J; bases not matched to a gene: 12. The CDR3 sequence is CASSQALDRFESGYTF. The CDR3 nucleotides read TGCGCCAGCAGCCAAGCCCTGGACAGGTTCGAATCTGGCTACACCTTC.

This sequence joins TRBV5-8 and TRBJ1-4; D unresolved. V lost 1 base to trimming and J lost 0 bases, with 16 bases between them. The CDR3 length is 18 residues. CDR1 SGHTS and CDR2 YDEGEE come from the germline V gene. DNA of the CDR3: TGTGCCAGCAGCTTGAACACCCGTGAGACTGCAACTAATGAAAAACTGTTTTTT. It is translated as CASSLNTRETATNEKLFF.

This clonotype was counted between two and nine times. The rearrangement uses TRBV3-1 and TRBJ2-5; 9 bases align to TRBD2. The V gene's germline CDR1 is LGHDT and CDR2 YNNKEL (reference sequence). This CDR3 comprises 14 residues. Trimming cost V 5 bases and J 5 bases; bases outside gene matches: 6. CDR3 region: CASSKMSGRETQYF. CDR3 coding DNA: TGTGCCAGCAGCAAAATGAGCGGGAGGGAGACCCAGTACTTC.

The chain has TRBV20-1 and TRBJ2-7; 12 bases align to TRBD1. The CDR3 is 15 residues long. After removal of 6 bases from V and 7 bases from J, the junction contained 13 bases not matched to a gene. The germline gives CDR1 DFQATT, CDR2 SNEGSKA (reference sequence). The CDR3 loop reads CSAKTFGTGGAEQYF. The CDR3, as DNA: TGCAGTGCCAAAACTTTCGGGACAGGGGGCGCGGAGCAGTACTTC.

This clonotype was picked up many times. This chain connects TRBV27 to TRBJ1-1; 9 nucleotides line up with TRBD1. With V trimmed by 5 bases and J by 5 bases, 9 bases remained unmatched. The CDR3 loop spans 15 amino acids. Germline V gene data show CDR1 as MNHEY and CDR2 as SMNVEV (reference sequence). CDR3 bases: TGTGCCAGCAGTCTAGGGGGACAGGGTAGAACTGAAGCTTTCTTT. Translating gives CASSLGGQGRTEAFF.

This rearrangement joins TRBV6-2 or TRBV6-3 to TRBJ2-1; D gene uncertain. In germline, CDR1 is MNHEY, CDR2 SVGEGT. The CDR3 loop spans 13 amino acids. V lost 6 bases and J 6 bases, leaving 12 bases between the germline ends. CDR3 nucleotide sequence: TGTGCCAGCAGAAAGTCCCTGGTCAATGAGCAGTTCTTC. This sequence encodes CASRKSLVNEQFF.

This clonotype appeared many times. The rearrangement links TRBV11-2 to TRBJ2-3; the D is unclear. V lost 5 bases to trimming and J lost 9 bases, with 15 bases between them. The CDR3 consists of 13 residues. Germline V gene lookup returns CDR1 SGHAT and CDR2 FQNNGV. CDR3 bases: TGTGCCAGCAGCCAGGTCCTGGATGACACGCAGTATTTT. Its translation is CASSQVLDDTQYF.

This clonotype was recorded many times. This chain joins TRBV6-1 and TRBJ2-7; TRBD2 matches at 10 bases. Trimming removed 3 bases from V and 0 bases from J; junction bases left unmatched: 2. CDR1 and CDR2 (germline): MNHNS, SASEGT. This CDR3 has 15 amino acids. CDR3 loop: CASSEWTSGSYEQYF. DNA of the CDR3: TGTGCCAGCAGTGAGTGGACTAGCGGCTCCTACGAGCAGTACTTC.